The 29 T cell receptor beta chains listed next were all sequenced from one sample in a study of T cells after yellow fever vaccination. TCRdb redid the calling of the 5' RACE reads with MiXCR, one entry per CDR3 protein. Of 150,000 to 200,000 distinct CDR3 sequences in the sample, roughly 9% are singletons; the top ten hold approximately 39%. Source: CD8+ T cells sorted from PBMCs, taken 45 days after the yellow fever booster vaccination. The receptors were sampled from a man younger than 35 who received the YFV17D yellow fever vaccine.

This clonotype was detected ten times or more. V gene TRBV4-3 combines with J gene TRBJ2-5, with D perhaps matching TRBD2 (6 bases). The CDR3 covers 16 residues. The germline V and J ends were trimmed by 4 bases and 2 bases, with 17 bases remaining between them. Germline assignment: CDR1 LGHNA and CDR2 YSLEER. CDR3: CASSPIWGVEQETQYF. In DNA form, the CDR3 reads TGCGCCAGCAGCCCGATTTGGGGGGTGGAACAAGAGACCCAGTACTTC.

This clonotype is medium-sized (0.01 to 0.1%). The chain carries TRBV7-9 and TRBJ2-7, with 7 bases matching TRBD1. CDR1 and CDR2 from the germline V gene are SEHNR and FQNEAQ (reference sequence). Unmatched junction bases numbered 15, after V lost 5 bases and J lost 8 bases. The CDR3 consists of 15 residues. The CDR3 bases are TGTGCCAGCAGCACCAGCCGGGACAGTTGGTTTCAGCAGTACTTC. It encodes CASSTSRDSWFQQYF.

This clonotype has ten or more counts. The chain has TRBV27 and TRBJ2-7, with TRBD1 matching 7 bases. This CDR3 has 14 amino acids. V shed 4 bases, J shed 3 bases, and the junction held 6 bases outside the gene matches. Germline V CDR1 and CDR2: MNHEY, SMNVEV (reference sequence). In DNA form, the CDR3 reads TGTGCCAGCAGTTCCATGCCAGGGGGCTACGAGCAGTACGTC. Residues: CASSSMPGGYEQYV.

This clonotype was detected only a few times. The rearrangement uses TRBV5-1 and TRBJ2-3; 7 bases align to TRBD2. The CDR3 extends over 15 amino acids. In germline, CDR1 is SGHRS, CDR2 YFSETQ. Losses at the gene ends were 0 bases for V and 5 bases for J; bases not matched to a gene: 6. For the CDR3, the DNA is TGCGCCAGCAGCTTGGTTGAGCGGGGCAGAGATACGCAGTATTTT. Its protein is CASSLVERGRDTQYF.

This clonotype was counted at least ten times. V gene TRBV4-1 combines with J gene TRBJ1-1; D perhaps matches TRBD1 (5 bases). This CDR3 comprises 18 residues. The V end lost 3 bases, the J end lost 1 base, and 21 bases lay between the germline ends. Per germline, CDR1 MGHRA and CDR2 YSYEKL. The DNA of the CDR3 is TGCGCCAGCAGCCAGGGATATTTCGGGGGAGGTCCGAACACTGAAGCTTTCTTT. This codes for CASSQGYFGGGPNTEAFF.

This clonotype was seen a few times. The rearrangement links TRBV5-1 to TRBJ1-2; 10 bases are a match to TRBD1. The length of the CDR3 is 15 residues. Germline loops: CDR1 SGHRS, CDR2 YFSETQ. V lost 3 bases, J lost 5 bases, and 7 bases stayed unmatched. The chain's CDR3 is CASSSTRTGGYGYTF. The CDR3 coding sequence is TGCGCCAGCAGCTCCACCCGGACAGGGGGGTATGGCTACACCTTC. The variable domain in full, completed from reference TRBV5-1 and TRBJ1-2, reads KAGVTQTPRYLIKTRGQQVTLSCSPISGHRSVSWYQQTPGQGLQFLFEYFSETQRNKGNFPGRFSGRQFSNSRSEMNVSTLELGDSALYLCASSSTRTGGYGYTFGSGTRLTVV.

The J gene is TRBJ1-2, the V gene TRBV6-5; 10 bases line up with TRBD1. Germline CDR1 is MNHEY and CDR2 is SVGAGI. There are 15 residues in the CDR3. Trimming cost V 5 bases and J 7 bases; bases outside gene matches: 10. The CDR3 loop reads CASSLRATGGLGYTF. The DNA for the CDR3 is TGTGCCAGCAGTCTCCGGGCGACAGGGGGCCTTGGCTACACCTTC.

The chain uses TRBV20-1 and TRBJ2-3, with D perhaps matching TRBD1 (6 bases). There are 15 residues in the CDR3. Deletions cut 6 bases from V and 3 bases from J, with 19 bases between. Per the germline V gene, CDR1 is DFQATT and CDR2 is SNEGSKA (reference sequence). The CDR3 DNA follows: TGCAGTGCCAACCCCTCGACAGGCCGGACAGATACGCAGTATTTT. Protein: CSANPSTGRTDTQYF.

This clonotype has a handful of counts. The chain has TRBV4-3 and TRBJ2-5; tentatively, D is TRBD1 (5 bases). V was cut by 0 bases and J by 2 bases, with 16 bases left in between. Germline values: CDR1 LGHNA, CDR2 YSLEER. The CDR3 runs to 17 residues. The CDR3 DNA sequence: TGCGCCAGCAGCCAAGATTTCACCCCTGACAGACAAGAGACCCAGTACTTC. It translates to CASSQDFTPDRQETQYF.

This clonotype was seen many times. V is TRBV5-5 and J is TRBJ2-7; 9 nucleotides align to TRBD1. The CDR3 is 15 residues long. Trimming took 4 bases from V and 5 from J; bases not matched to a gene: 10. The germline V gene has CDR1 SGHKS and CDR2 YYEKEE (reference sequence). Written as DNA, the CDR3 is TGTGCCAGCAGCCCCCGTCTATGGACAGGGGACGAGCAGTACGTC. Its translation is CASSPRLWTGDEQYV.

The CDR3 protein is CASQNSGGALDTQYF. Written as DNA, the CDR3 is TGTGCCAGTCAAAATAGCGGGGGGGCTCTAGATACGCAGTATTTT. The chain recombines TRBV9 with TRBJ2-3; 11 bases match TRBD2. Germline values: CDR1 SGDLS, CDR2 YYNGEE. The CDR3 has 15 amino acids. The V segment lost 8 bases and the J segment 5 bases; nucleotides outside the gene matches: 10.

The chain is built from TRBV4-1 and TRBJ2-5; TRBD2 might be the D (7 bases). Trimming removed 0 bases from V and 5 bases from J, with 13 bases in between. The CDR3 covers 15 residues. Germline CDR1 MGHRA, CDR2 YSYEKL. CDR3 nucleotides: TGCGCCAGCAGCCAAGATCGGGGGGCCGGGGAGACCCAGTACTTC. It encodes CASSQDRGAGETQYF.

This clonotype has at least ten counts. The gene calls are TRBV27 and TRBJ2-1, with a tentative D call TRBD2 (5 bases). Germline V gene sequence: CDR1 MNHEY, CDR2 SMNVEV (reference sequence). The CDR3 has 15 residues. V was pared by 5 bases and J by 3 bases, with 14 bases between. The CDR3 loop reads CASSRSGSGYNEQFF. The CDR3 DNA is TGTGCCAGCAGTAGGAGCGGTTCTGGCTACAATGAGCAGTTCTTC.

V gene TRBV29-1 combines with J gene TRBJ1-1, with TRBD1 matching over 8 bases. Germline assignment: CDR1 SQVTM and CDR2 ANQGSEA. There are 12 residues in the CDR3. Trimming took 7 bases from V and 3 from J; bases not matched to a gene: 4. CDR3 nucleotides: TGCAGCGCGGAGGACAGGGACACTGAAGCTTTCTTT. It encodes CSAEDRDTEAFF.

This chain links TRBV27 with TRBJ2-3, with a possible D match to TRBD1 (6 bases). This CDR3 has 17 amino acids. V lost 7 bases and J 6 bases, leaving 26 bases between the germline ends. Germline V lookup: CDR1 MNHEY, CDR2 SMNVEV (reference sequence). The CDR3 reads CASTLRVRAGVEDTQYF. The DNA of the CDR3 is TGTGCCAGCACCTTAAGAGTCCGGGCAGGGGTAGAGGATACGCAGTATTTT.

This clonotype was found many times. V is TRBV7-2 and J is TRBJ1-2; 9 bases align to TRBD1. This CDR3 is built from 13 residues. Germline loops: CDR1 SGHTA, CDR2 FQGNSA. With 3 bases clipped from V and 7 bases from J, the junction kept 3 bases outside the gene matches. CDR3 DNA: TGTGCCAGCAGCTTCGGGACAGGGTTTGGCTACACCTTC. Its protein product is CASSFGTGFGYTF.

The V and J genes are TRBV12-5 and TRBJ2-1; no definite D call. This CDR3 has 13 amino acids. Germline V gene lookup returns CDR1 LGHNT and CDR2 FRNRAP. Trimming stripped 1 base from V and 9 bases from J, with 10 bases between. CDR3 DNA: TGTGCTAGTGGTTTGGGGACCAGGAGTGAGCAGTTCTTC. It specifies CASGLGTRSEQFF.

This clonotype was recorded a few times. In this CDR3 the conserved last residue, phenylalanine or tryptophan, is missing, so a read error is likely. The DNA is left out, because the CDR3 cannot be placed on it with certainty; the CDR3 is given as TCRdb lists it. The CDR3 reads CSVSVTDWSG. The chain recombines TRBV20-1 with TRBJ2-4; TRBD2 is taken as the D call from the table, unchecked against the DNA. CDR1 DFQATT and CDR2 SNEGSKA come from the germline V gene (reference sequence). The CDR3 is 10 amino acids long, termini counted.

The chain combines TRBV10-3 with TRBJ2-3, with D tentatively TRBD2 (5 bases). Germline assignment: CDR1 ENHRY and CDR2 SYGVKD. V shed 11 bases and J shed 1 base, with 22 bases lying between them. The CDR3 covers 16 residues. DNA of the CDR3: TGTGCCGCGAGAGGGTCGAACTACCTCCGCACAGATACGCAGTATTTT. It yields the protein CAARGSNYLRTDTQYF.

The chain combines TRBV4-3 with TRBJ1-1; no clear D gene. V gave up 1 base and J gave up 0 bases, with 6 bases separating them. This CDR3 region has 14 residues. The germline V gene has CDR1 LGHNA and CDR2 YSLEER. CDR3 sequence: CASSQVGLNTEAFF. The CDR3 region has the DNA TGCGCCAGCAGCCAAGTGGGTCTGAACACTGAAGCTTTCTTT.

This clonotype was observed a handful of times. The rearrangement uses TRBV6-6 and TRBJ2-7; D call uncertain. The V gene lost 6 bases and the J gene lost 2 bases, with 14 bases spanning the gap. This CDR3 comprises 14 residues. Germline lookup yields CDR1 MNHNY and CDR2 SVGAGI (reference sequence). This chain's CDR3 is CASSRTVDAYEQYF. The CDR3 DNA sequence: TGTGCCAGCAGCCGGACGGTGGACGCCTACGAGCAGTACTTC.

The chain employs TRBV4-1 and TRBJ2-3; TRBD1 agrees at 7 bases. Trimming removed 6 bases from V and 6 bases from J; junction bases left unmatched: 15. The CDR3 consists of 16 residues. The germline gives CDR1 MGHRA, CDR2 YSYEKL. For the CDR3, the DNA is TGCGCCAGCAGTCCAAGACAGGGTTCAAGTCGCGATACGCAGTATTTT. This codes for CASSPRQGSSRDTQYF.

The chain is built from TRBV20-1 and TRBJ1-1, with TRBD1 as a possible D gene (5 bases). V dropped 8 bases and J dropped 4 bases, with 17 bases sitting between them. The germline V gene encodes CDR1 DFQATT and CDR2 SNEGSKA (reference sequence). The CDR3 runs 13 residues. The CDR3 DNA is TGCAGTTTTCCGGGGGATATGGTCACTGAAGCTTTCTTT. Protein product: CSFPGDMVTEAFF.

The rearrangement uses TRBV29-1 and TRBJ2-3; no definite D call. The CDR3 has 9 residues. V was cut by 3 bases and J by 6 bases, with 1 base left in between. Germline V CDR1 and CDR2: SQVTM, ANQGSEA. The CDR3: CSVDDTQYF. The CDR3 bases are TGCAGCGTTGATGATACGCAGTATTTT.

The chain links TRBV12-3 or TRBV12-4 to TRBJ2-2; 9 bases line up with TRBD1. CDR3 length equals 16 residues. Trimming removed 5 bases from V and 6 bases from J; junction bases left unmatched: 10. CDR3 region: CASSIGTGLISGELFF. The CDR3 bases are TGTGCCAGCAGTATCGGGACAGGGTTGATTTCCGGGGAGCTGTTTTTT.

This clonotype was recorded many times. The rearrangement joins TRBV13 to TRBJ1-2; D is unresolved. The CDR3 loop spans 13 amino acids. CDR1 and CDR2 (germline): PRHDT, FYEKMQ (reference sequence). With 5 bases removed from V and 3 bases from J, the gap between germline ends came to 10 bases. The CDR3 sequence is CASSPRTDYGYTF. DNA for the CDR3: TGTGCCAGCAGCCCGCGGACGGACTATGGCTACACCTTC.

This clonotype showed up just a few times. The chain couples TRBV7-9 to TRBJ2-1, with 7 nucleotides matching TRBD1. Per the germline V gene, CDR1 is SEHNR and CDR2 is FQNEAQ (reference sequence). CDR3 length equals 15 residues. Trimming removed 5 bases from V and 4 bases from J; junction bases left unmatched: 8. CDR3 sequence (DNA): TGTGCCAGCAGCGCCGGGACAGCTAAATACAATGAGCAGTTCTTC. This sequence encodes CASSAGTAKYNEQFF.

This clonotype was seen a handful of times. V is TRBV4-3 and J is TRBJ2-3; the D gene is possibly TRBD1 (6 bases). V was cut by 0 bases and J by 1 base, with 17 bases left in between. Germline loops: CDR1 LGHNA, CDR2 YSLEER. CDR3 size: 18 residues. CDR3 sequence (DNA): TGCGCCAGCAGCCAAGATCGTGGGACGACAGGTCGCACAGATACGCAGTATTTT. The encoded protein is CASSQDRGTTGRTDTQYF.

There are a few counts of this clonotype. This sequence joins TRBV12-3 or TRBV12-4 and TRBJ2-1; weak D call: TRBD2 (7 bases). V was trimmed by 4 bases and J by 10 bases, leaving 17 bases between them. The CDR3 totals 14 residues. DNA of the CDR3: TGTGCCAGCAGTTCGGCCGGGGGGCAGAACGAGCAGTTCTTC. Translating gives CASSSAGGQNEQFF.